A selection of T cell receptor beta chains follows, all from one sample in a study of early T cells in non-severe SARS-CoV-2 infection. TCRdb itself ran the 5' RACE reads through MiXCR, one entry per CDR3 protein. In the table there are roughly 72,000 distinct CDR3 sequences, around 12% of which are singletons. The source material was whole blood, sampled at baseline. These receptors were collected from an adult who was a healthcare worker with PCR-confirmed SARS-CoV-2 infection or an uninfected control (not recorded which). Both conserved end residues are part of each CDR3. D genes are given only for firm matches. Some rows have no size entry. The others give once, few or many, or a class for an expanded clone.

>TRBJ2-5|.|few|TRBV6-6
CASRVQGYQETQYF
TGTGCCAGCAGGGTACAGGGTTACCAAGAGACCCAGTACTTC
>TRBJ1-1|.|many|TRBV7-2
CASSPRRGTEAFF
TGTGCCAGCAGCCCCCGCAGGGGAACTGAAGCTTTCTTT
>TRBJ2-4|.|many|TRBV28
CASSGTADIAKNIQYF
TGTGCCAGCAGCGGGACGGCCGATATAGCCAAAAACATTCAGTACTTC
>TRBJ2-4|.|many|TRBV29-1
CSVFGGSKNIQYF
TGCAGCGTTTTTGGTGGGTCCAAAAACATTCAGTACTTC
>TRBJ2-2|.|.|TRBV10-3
CAIGGDTGHTGELFF
TGTGCCATTGGCGGAGATACGGGCCACACCGGGGAGCTGTTTTTT
>TRBJ2-6|.|many|TRBV4-1
CASSQTSTGSSGANVLTF
TGCGCCAGCAGCCAAACCTCTACAGGCTCCTCTGGGGCCAACGTCCTGACTTTC
>TRBJ1-5|.|.|TRBV11-2
CASSLDPRGSEDQPQHF
TGTGCCAGCAGCTTAGATCCCAGGGGATCCGAGGATCAGCCCCAGCATTTT
>TRBJ2-3|TRBD2|.|TRBV29-1
CSVERGTSDTQYF
TGCAGCGTTGAGCGGGGGACCTCAGATACGCAGTATTTT
>TRBJ2-7|.|few|TRBV29-1
CSVGTLLYEQYF
TGCAGCGTAGGGACACTTCTCTACGAGCAGTACTTC
>TRBJ2-1|.|.|TRBV7-9
CASLRGNSYNEQFF
TGTGCCAGCCTGCGGGGAAATTCCTACAATGAGCAGTTCTTC